This is a list of T cell receptor beta chains from one sample in a study of cytomegalovirus exposure and HLA in healthy donors. The data were produced by immunoSEQ multiplex PCR, yet TCRdb's version contains in-frame clones alone and is incomplete. The sample gives some 200,000 clones, roughly 74% of which show up once; about 2% is in the top ten. Sequenced material: PBMCs. Receptor source: a woman aged 25 to 45 in good health and CMV-seronegative. CDR3s include the opening cysteine and the closing phenylalanine or tryptophan. The D gene is left open where the match is weak. Clone size, where shown, is once, few, many, or a class for clones that have expanded.

>-|TRBJ1-2|TRBV6-6|-
CASSRREANYGYTF
TGTGCCAGCAGTAGGCGTGAGGCTAACTATGGCTACACCTTC
>-|TRBJ1-1|TRBV25-1|few
CASSTQAGNTEAFF
TGTGCCAGCAGTACACAGGCTGGGAACACTGAAGCTTTCTTT
>TRBD1|TRBJ2-6|TRBV5-1|-
CASSFPGTGNGANVLTF
TGCGCCAGCAGCTTCCCCGGGACAGGGAACGGGGCCAACGTCCTGACTTTC
>-|TRBJ2-3|TRBV29-1|-
CSVEGDRFSTDTQYF
TGCAGCGTTGAAGGAGACAGGTTTAGCACAGATACGCAGTATTTT
>TRBD1|TRBJ1-2|TRBV7-2|-
CASSLSGTGFNYGYTF
TGTGCCAGCAGCTTATCCGGGACAGGGTTTAACTATGGCTACACCTTC
>-|TRBJ2-2|TRBV5-1|-
CASSSSSRTTGELFF
TGCGCCAGCAGCTCATCCTCCAGAACCACCGGGGAGCTGTTTTTT
>-|TRBJ1-3|TRBV4-2|few
CASSQDRGRGNTIYF
TGTGCCAGCAGCCAAGATAGAGGGCGCGGAAACACCATATATTTT
>-|TRBJ2-7|TRBV6-1|few
CASSAALGDGSSYEQYF
TGTGCCAGCAGTGCAGCCCTTGGGGACGGGAGCTCCTACGAGCAGTACTTC
>TRBD2|TRBJ2-7|TRBV7-6|-
CASSPGTSGSYEQYF
TGTGCCAGCAGCCCCGGGACTAGCGGGAGCTACGAGCAGTACTTC
>-|TRBJ2-2|TRBV25-1|-
CASSGPHGMDGELFF
TGTGCCAGCAGTGGCCCCCACGGGATGGACGGGGAGCTGTTTTTT
>TRBD1|TRBJ2-1|TRBV6-5|-
CASSPRTGDHEQFF
TGTGCCAGCAGCCCTAGGACAGGGGACCATGAGCAGTTCTTC
>-|TRBJ2-7|TRBV5-1|-
CASSLTGSSYEQYF
TGCGCCAGCAGCCTAACAGGGTCCTCCTACGAGCAGTACTTC
>TRBD2|TRBJ2-7|TRBV29-1|-
CSARGLAGGYEQYF
TGCAGCGCCCGGGGACTAGCGGGAGGGTACGAGCAGTACTTC
>-|TRBJ1-1|TRBV6-5|-
CASSYSGGGNTEAFF
TGTGCCAGCAGTTACTCGGGTGGAGGGAACACTGAAGCTTTCTTT
>TRBD1|TRBJ1-1|TRBV7-9|-
CASPPGQGDTEAFF
TGTGCCAGCCCCCCGGGACAGGGCGACACTGAAGCTTTCTTT
>-|TRBJ2-7|TRBV5-1|-
CASSLIAHEQYF
TGCGCCAGCAGCTTGATAGCCCACGAGCAGTACTTC
>TRBD2|TRBJ2-5|TRBV5-1|-
CASREGVEIQYF
TGCGCCAGCCGGGAGGGCGTCGAGATCCAGTACTTC
>-|TRBJ2-1|TRBV4-2|-
CASSQDRGGALDEQFF
TGTGCCAGCAGCCAAGATCGTGGGGGGGCCCTGGATGAGCAGTTCTTC
>-|TRBJ2-5|TRBV5-4|few
CASSPKGLTLKETQYF
TGTGCCAGCAGCCCTAAGGGACTGACATTGAAAGAGACCCAGTACTTC
>-|TRBJ2-1|TRBV4-3|-
CASSPGAAGVEQFF
TGCGCCAGCAGCCCAGGGGCCGCGGGAGTTGAGCAGTTCTTC
>TRBD1|TRBJ1-2|TRBV6-5|few
CASSRQGRNYGYTF
TGTGCCAGCAGTCGACAGGGCCGTAACTATGGCTACACCTTC
>TRBD1|TRBJ1-2|TRBV9|-
CASRGTGINYGYTF
TGTGCCAGCAGGGGGACAGGGATAAACTATGGCTACACCTTC